A selection of T cell receptor beta chains follows, all from one sample in a study of blood T cell repertoires in COVID-19. The assay was immunoSEQ multiplex PCR, and TCRdb's table has in-frame clones only and misses some. Of 150,000 or so clones listed, roughly nine tenths were seen once; the top ten hold roughly 12%. The sample comprised peripheral blood. These receptor sequences come from a young man with COVID-19, enrolled during active disease. Both conserved end residues are part of each CDR3. The D gene is left open where the match is weak. Clone sizes are given selectively: once, few, many, or a class where the clone is expanded.

D gene | clone size | J gene | V gene | CDR3 DNA | CDR3 protein
- | - | TRBJ1-5 | TRBV19 | TGTGCCACAGCCAAGGGAGGCAATCAGCCCCAGCATTTT | CATAKGGNQPQHF
- | - | TRBJ1-4 | TRBV3-1/TRBV3-2 | TGTGCCAGCAGCCAAGATCTTTCCAGGGGTGAAAAACTGCTTTTT | CASSQDLSRGEKLLF
- | - | TRBJ2-7 | TRBV10-1 | TGCGCCAGCAGTGCTGGGGACTCGTACGAGCAGTACTTC | CASSAGDSYEQYF
TRBD2 | - | TRBJ2-1 | TRBV7-9 | TGTGCCAGCAGACATTTTAGCGGGAGGGCCCAATGGAATGAGCAGTTCTTC | CASRHFSGRAQWNEQFF
- | - | TRBJ2-3 | TRBV28 | TGTGCCAGCAGTTTTGGAGCCCCCTACACAGATACGCAGTATTTT | CASSFGAPYTDTQYF
TRBD2 | - | TRBJ2-5 | TRBV6-5 | TGTGCCAGCAGTCCGGGACTAGCGGGAGGGAAGGGGTACTTC | CASSPGLAGGKGYF
TRBD2 | - | TRBJ2-1 | TRBV19 | TGTGCCAGTAGTACCCAAGCCTGGACTAGCTTAATAGAGCAGTTCTTC | CASSTQAWTSLIEQFF
- | - | TRBJ2-1 | TRBV19 | TGTGCCAGTAGTGTAACTCCGGGGTCCGCTGACAATGAGCAGTTCTTC | CASSVTPGSADNEQFF
TRBD1 | - | TRBJ1-2 | TRBV7-2 | TGTGCCAGCAGCTTAGCCAGCGACAGGGGAACCTATGGCTACACCTTC | CASSLASDRGTYGYTF
- | - | TRBJ2-7 | TRBV9 | TGTGCCAGCAGCCCGTCGAACGGTCTCTACGAGCAGTACTTC | CASSPSNGLYEQYF
- | - | TRBJ2-7 | TRBV18 | TGTGCCAGCCGGGGGTCGGGTCCCTCGCAAGAGCAGTACTTC | CASRGSGPSQEQYF
- | - | TRBJ2-7 | TRBV7-3 | TGTGCCAGCAGCTTAATACAGGGCCAAGAGCAGTACTTC | CASSLIQGQEQYF
TRBD1 | many | TRBJ2-7 | TRBV4-3 | TGCGCCAGCAGCCAGGGCTATAGACCGGGACAGGGTGATGAGCAGTACTTC | CASSQGYRPGQGDEQYF
- | - | TRBJ2-2 | TRBV6-5 | TGTGCCAGCAGTTATGGAGGGGACACCGGGGAGCTGTTTTTT | CASSYGGDTGELFF
- | - | TRBJ1-2 | TRBV19 | TGTGCCAGTAGCGTCCGGACAGACTATAACTATGGCTACACCTTC | CASSVRTDYNYGYTF
- | - | TRBJ2-4 | TRBV28 | TGTGCCAGCAGTTTTGTGGGGGCGTCTGCCAAAAACATTCAGTACTTC | CASSFVGASAKNIQYF
TRBD2 | - | TRBJ2-7 | TRBV2 | TGTGCCAGCATCGAGGGGGTTAGCGGGATCTACGAGCAGTACTTC | CASIEGVSGIYEQYF
- | - | TRBJ1-4 | TRBV5-6 | TGTGCCAGCAGCCCTCTGGGCAGCCTTAATGAAAAACTGCTTTTT | CASSPLGSLNEKLLF
TRBD1 | once | TRBJ2-7 | TRBV5-6 | TGTGCCAGCAGCGGAACAGGGGGATCCTACGAGCAGTACTTC | CASSGTGGSYEQYF
- | - | TRBJ2-3 | TRBV5-4 | TGTGCCAGCAGCCTTACTAGGGTTTACCCAGATACGCAGTATTTT | CASSLTRVYPDTQYF
- | - | TRBJ2-7 | TRBV6-5 | TGTGCCAGCAGGCCCGTAAGCCCCGGGAACGAGCAGTACTTC | CASRPVSPGNEQYF
- | few | TRBJ1-6 | TRBV27 | TGTGCCAGCAGTGACCCTACGGGTTCACCCCTCCACTTT | CASSDPTGSPLHF
TRBD1 | - | TRBJ2-1 | TRBV10-3 | TGTGCCATCAGTGATACCGGGACAGGCTACAATGAGCAGTTCTTC | CAISDTGTGYNEQFF
TRBD1 | - | TRBJ1-4 | TRBV10-2 | TGCGCCAGCAGTGACAGCAGGGGGAATGAAAAACTGCTTTTT | CASSDSRGNEKLLF
TRBD2 | once | TRBJ2-1 | TRBV30 | TGTGCCTATGAGCGGGAAGTCTACAATGAGCAGTTCTTC | CAYEREVYNEQFF
TRBD1 | - | TRBJ1-3 | TRBV7-2 | TGTGCCAGCAGCTTAGTGGGGACAGGACGAAACACCATATATTTT | CASSLVGTGRNTIYF
- | - | TRBJ1-5 | TRBV30 | TGTGCCTGCCAACAGAGACAAGGCAATCAGCCCCAGCATTTT | CACQQRQGNQPQHF
TRBD1 | - | TRBJ2-1 | TRBV7-2 | TGTGCCAGCAGCTGGGGACAGACTTCCTACAATGAGCAGTTCTTC | CASSWGQTSYNEQFF
TRBD1 | many | TRBJ2-3 | TRBV6-2/TRBV6-3 | TGTGCCAGCAGTTACCTTGGACAGGCCACAGATACGCAGTATTTT | CASSYLGQATDTQYF
- | - | TRBJ2-7 | TRBV11-1 | TGTGCCAGCAGCTTAGTATCGTACAGCTACGAGCAGTACTTC | CASSLVSYSYEQYF
- | - | TRBJ2-2 | TRBV29-1 | TGCAGCGTGCATCAAACAGGGGAGCTGTTTTTT | CSVHQTGELFF
- | - | TRBJ2-4 | TRBV6-2/TRBV6-3 | TGTGCCAGCAGCCCCGATTCGGACATTCAGTACTTC | CASSPDSDIQYF
- | - | TRBJ2-1 | TRBV29-1 | TGCAGCGTTGATCGGGATCAGGAGCAGTTCTTC | CSVDRDQEQFF
TRBD1 | - | TRBJ2-7 | TRBV13 | TGTGCCAGCAGTTCTGGACAGGGGAATCTCTACGAGCAGTACTTC | CASSSGQGNLYEQYF
- | - | TRBJ2-1 | TRBV2 | TGTGCCAGCAGCCCCCCAGGGGCCTCCTACAATGAGCAGTTCTTC | CASSPPGASYNEQFF
- | - | TRBJ2-6 | TRBV6-2/TRBV6-3 | TGTGCCAGCAGTTACTCGATTTGGGGGGACTTTATTTCTGGAGCCAACGTCCTGACTTTC | CASSYSIWGDFISGANVLTF
TRBD2 | - | TRBJ2-1 | TRBV5-4 | TGTGCCAGCAGCTTGGGTCTAGCGGGCCTCTCCTACAATGAGCAGTTCTTC | CASSLGLAGLSYNEQFF
TRBD1 | - | TRBJ1-6 | TRBV2 | TGTGCCAGCAGGGAACAGGGGGTTGGTAATTCACCCCTCCACTTT | CASREQGVGNSPLHF
- | - | TRBJ2-1 | TRBV12-5 | TGTGCTAGTGGTTTGGGGGGACTCCACAATGAGCAGTTCTTC | CASGLGGLHNEQFF
- | - | TRBJ2-2 | TRBV11-2 | TGTGCCAGCAGCTTAGTTTCTGGGCGTTACACCGGGGAGCTGTTTTTT | CASSLVSGRYTGELFF
- | - | TRBJ1-1 | TRBV7-2 | TGTGCCAGCAGCTCGACCTGGATAGGACTGAAGAACACTGAAGCTTTCTTT | CASSSTWIGLKNTEAFF
TRBD2 | - | TRBJ2-7 | TRBV27 | TGTGCCAGCAGTTCCAGCAGTGCTGCGGGAGGGCTATACGAGCAGTACTTC | CASSSSSAAGGLYEQYF
- | once | TRBJ2-7 | TRBV7-9 | TGTGCCAGCAGCCCAAACGAGGGAGACTCCTACGAGCAGTACTTC | CASSPNEGDSYEQYF
TRBD1 | - | TRBJ2-1 | TRBV7-6 | TGTGCCAGCAGCTCCTTATCCAACACAGGGGGTAGTGAGCAGTTCTTC | CASSSLSNTGGSEQFF
TRBD1 | - | TRBJ2-7 | TRBV11-2 | TGTGCCAGCAGCGGAACGGGCTACAGGACAGGGGGACACGAGCAGTACTTC | CASSGTGYRTGGHEQYF
- | - | TRBJ2-7 | TRBV4-1 | TGCGCCAGCAGCCCCGGGACATACCCGACCTACGAGCAGTACTTC | CASSPGTYPTYEQYF
- | - | TRBJ2-7 | TRBV24-1 | TGTGCCACCAGTGACCCCGACGGAGGCTACGAGCAGTACTTC | CATSDPDGGYEQYF
- | - | TRBJ2-7 | TRBV10-2 | TGCGCCAGCAGTGGACAGTCTGGCGAGCAGTACTTC | CASSGQSGEQYF